This TCR beta chain stems from a study of blood T cell repertoires in COVID-19. The CDR3 totals 16 residues. Germline loops: CDR1 SGDLS, CDR2 YYNGEE. Trimming shortened V by 0 bases and J by 4 bases, and 16 bases separated the two germline ends. Allocation to cohorts depended on clinical history reported by the participants. Donors in Cohort 3 who had recovered were those with two negative PCRs, healthcare professional clearance, or resolution of their symptoms. Profiled with immunoSEQ multiplex PCR; TCRdb holds only in-frame clones, not every one. Of about 480,000 clones in the sample, approximately 90% were seen once.

The chain has TRBV9 and TRBJ2-5, with D tentatively TRBD2 (6 bases). The receptor's source is a woman aged 40 to 50 who had recovered from COVID-19. Sequencing was done on a sample of PBMCs or T cells enriched from blood (not recorded which). The CDR3 is CASSVGSGEGGETQYF. CDR3 coding DNA: TGTGCCAGCAGCGTAGGTAGCGGTGAGGGCGGAGAGACCCAGTACTTC.